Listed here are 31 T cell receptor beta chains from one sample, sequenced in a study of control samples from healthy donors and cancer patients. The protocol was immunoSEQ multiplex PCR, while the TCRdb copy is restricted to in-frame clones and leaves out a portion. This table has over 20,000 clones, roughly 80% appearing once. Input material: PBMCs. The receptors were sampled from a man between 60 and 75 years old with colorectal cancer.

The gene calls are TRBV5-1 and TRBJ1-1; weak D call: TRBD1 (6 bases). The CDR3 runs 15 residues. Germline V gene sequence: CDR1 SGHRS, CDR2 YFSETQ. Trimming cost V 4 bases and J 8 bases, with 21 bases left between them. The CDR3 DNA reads TGCGCCAGCAGCACCGCGACAGGCGCGGCGATAGAAGCTTTCTTT. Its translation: CASSTATGAAIEAFF.

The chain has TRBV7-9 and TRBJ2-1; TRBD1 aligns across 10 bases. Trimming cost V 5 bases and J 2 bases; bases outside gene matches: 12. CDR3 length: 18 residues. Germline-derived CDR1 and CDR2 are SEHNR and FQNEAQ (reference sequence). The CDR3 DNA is TGTGCCAGCAGCCCCGGGACAGGGGTTGTGGGGCCCTACAATGAGCAGTTCTTC. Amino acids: CASSPGTGVVGPYNEQFF.

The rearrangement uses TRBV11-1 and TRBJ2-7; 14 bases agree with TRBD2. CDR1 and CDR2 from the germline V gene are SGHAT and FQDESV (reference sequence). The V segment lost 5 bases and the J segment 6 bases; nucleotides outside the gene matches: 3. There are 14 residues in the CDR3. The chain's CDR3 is CASSPGLAGAEQYF. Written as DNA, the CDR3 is TGTGCCAGCAGCCCGGGACTAGCGGGGGCCGAGCAGTACTTC.

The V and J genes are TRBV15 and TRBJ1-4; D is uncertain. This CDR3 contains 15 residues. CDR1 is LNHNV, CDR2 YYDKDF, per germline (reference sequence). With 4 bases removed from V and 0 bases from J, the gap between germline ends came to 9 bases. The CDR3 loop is CATSIFGTTNEKLFF. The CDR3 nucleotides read TGTGCCACCAGCATCTTCGGAACAACTAATGAAAAACTGTTTTTT. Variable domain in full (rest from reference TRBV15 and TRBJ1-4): DAMVIQNPRYQVTQFGKPVTLSCSQTLNHNVMYWYQQKSSQAPKLLFHYYDKDFNNEADTPDNFQSRRPNTSFCFLDIRSPGLGDTAMYLCATSIFGTTNEKLFFGSGTQLSVL.

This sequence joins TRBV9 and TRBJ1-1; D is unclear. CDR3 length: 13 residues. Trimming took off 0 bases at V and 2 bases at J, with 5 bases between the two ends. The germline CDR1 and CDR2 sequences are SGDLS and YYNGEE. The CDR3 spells CASSVEVNTEAFF. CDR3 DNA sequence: TGTGCCAGCAGCGTAGAGGTAAACACTGAAGCTTTCTTT.

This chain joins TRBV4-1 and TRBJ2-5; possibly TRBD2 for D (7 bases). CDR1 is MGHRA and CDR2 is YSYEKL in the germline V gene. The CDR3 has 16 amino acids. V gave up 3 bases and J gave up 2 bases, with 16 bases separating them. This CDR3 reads CASSQRGGGPQETQYF. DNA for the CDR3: TGCGCCAGCAGCCAGAGAGGGGGAGGGCCTCAAGAGACCCAGTACTTC.

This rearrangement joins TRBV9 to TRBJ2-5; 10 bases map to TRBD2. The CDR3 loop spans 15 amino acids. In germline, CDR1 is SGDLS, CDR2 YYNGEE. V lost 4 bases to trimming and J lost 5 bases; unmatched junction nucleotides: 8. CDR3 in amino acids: CASSPIAGGPETQYF. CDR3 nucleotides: TGTGCCAGCAGCCCTATAGCGGGGGGCCCGGAGACCCAGTACTTC.

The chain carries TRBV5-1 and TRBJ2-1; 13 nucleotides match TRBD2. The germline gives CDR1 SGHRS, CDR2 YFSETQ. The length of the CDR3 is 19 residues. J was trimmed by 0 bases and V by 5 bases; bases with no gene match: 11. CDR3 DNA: TGCGCCAGCAGAAAAAGACTAGCGGGGGGATCGAGCTCCTACAATGAGCAGTTCTTC. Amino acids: CASRKRLAGGSSSYNEQFF.

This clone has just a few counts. Written as DNA, the CDR3 is TGTGCCAGTAGTATGGCCGGGACAGTCATGAACACTGAAGCTTTCTTT. Translated: CASSMAGTVMNTEAFF. The rearrangement joins TRBV19 to TRBJ1-1; 7 nucleotides line up with TRBD1. J lost 0 bases, V lost 3 bases, and 7 bases had no gene match. The CDR3 runs 16 residues. CDR1 LNHDA and CDR2 SQIVND come from the germline V gene (reference sequence).

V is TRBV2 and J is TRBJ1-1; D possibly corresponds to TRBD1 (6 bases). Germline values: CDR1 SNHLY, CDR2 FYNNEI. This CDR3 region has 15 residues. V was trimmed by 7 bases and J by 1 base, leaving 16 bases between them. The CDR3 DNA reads TGTGCCAGCAAACAGGGTCCGCAAGGGAACACTGAAGCTTTCTTT. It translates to CASKQGPQGNTEAFF.

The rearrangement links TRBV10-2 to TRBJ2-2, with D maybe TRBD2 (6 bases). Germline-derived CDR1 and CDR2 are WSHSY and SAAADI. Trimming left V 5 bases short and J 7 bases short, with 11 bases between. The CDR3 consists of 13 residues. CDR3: CASSPVGGGELFF. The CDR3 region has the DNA TGCGCCAGCAGTCCCGTCGGGGGCGGGGAGCTGTTTTTT.

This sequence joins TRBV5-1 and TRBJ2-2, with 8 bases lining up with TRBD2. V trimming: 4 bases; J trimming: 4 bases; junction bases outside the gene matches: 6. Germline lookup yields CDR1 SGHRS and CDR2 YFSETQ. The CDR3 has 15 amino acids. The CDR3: CASSPGLASTGELFF. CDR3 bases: TGCGCCAGCAGCCCAGGACTAGCTAGCACCGGGGAGCTGTTTTTT. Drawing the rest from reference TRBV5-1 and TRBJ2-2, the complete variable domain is KAGVTQTPRYLIKTRGQQVTLSCSPISGHRSVSWYQQTPGQGLQFLFEYFSETQRNKGNFPGRFSGRQFSNSRSEMNVSTLELGDSALYLCASSPGLASTGELFFGEGSRLTVL.

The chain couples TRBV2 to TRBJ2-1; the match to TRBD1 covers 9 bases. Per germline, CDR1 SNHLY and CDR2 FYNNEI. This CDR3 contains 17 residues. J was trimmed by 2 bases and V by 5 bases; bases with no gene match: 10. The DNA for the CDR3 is TGTGCCAGCAGTCCCCCAGCGACAGGGGGTCCCTACAATGAGCAGTTCTTC. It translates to CASSPPATGGPYNEQFF.

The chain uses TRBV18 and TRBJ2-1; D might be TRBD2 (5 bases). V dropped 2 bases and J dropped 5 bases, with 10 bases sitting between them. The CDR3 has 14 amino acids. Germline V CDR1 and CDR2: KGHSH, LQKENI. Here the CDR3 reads CASSPRENNNEQFF. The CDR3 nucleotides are TGTGCCAGCTCACCAAGGGAGAATAACAATGAGCAGTTCTTC. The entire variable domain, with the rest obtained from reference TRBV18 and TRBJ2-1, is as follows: NAGVMQNPRHLVRRRGQEARLRCSPMKGHSHVYWYRQLPEEGLKFMVYLQKENIIDESGMPKERFSAEFPKEGPSILRIQQVVRGDSAAYFCASSPRENNNEQFFGPGTRLTVL.

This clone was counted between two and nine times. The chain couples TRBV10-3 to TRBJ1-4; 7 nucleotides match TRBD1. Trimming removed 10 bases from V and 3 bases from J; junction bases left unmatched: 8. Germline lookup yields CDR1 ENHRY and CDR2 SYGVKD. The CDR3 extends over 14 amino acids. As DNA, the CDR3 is TGTGCCACCAAATTTACAGGGGCTAATGAAAAACTGTTTTTT. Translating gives CATKFTGANEKLFF.

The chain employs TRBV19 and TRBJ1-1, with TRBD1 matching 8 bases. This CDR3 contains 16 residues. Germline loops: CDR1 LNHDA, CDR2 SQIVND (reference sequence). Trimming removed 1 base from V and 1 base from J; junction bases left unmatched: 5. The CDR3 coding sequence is TGTGCCAGTAGTATAGGTAGAGGGACAGGGAACACTGAAGCTTTCTTT. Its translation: CASSIGRGTGNTEAFF.

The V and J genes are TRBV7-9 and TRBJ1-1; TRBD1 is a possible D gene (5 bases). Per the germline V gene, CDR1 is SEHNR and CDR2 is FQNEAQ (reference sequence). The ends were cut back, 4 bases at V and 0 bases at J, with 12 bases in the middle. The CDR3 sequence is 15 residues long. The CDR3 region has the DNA TGTGCCAGCAGCTCGAGGGACGTTATGAACACTGAAGCTTTCTTT. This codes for CASSSRDVMNTEAFF.

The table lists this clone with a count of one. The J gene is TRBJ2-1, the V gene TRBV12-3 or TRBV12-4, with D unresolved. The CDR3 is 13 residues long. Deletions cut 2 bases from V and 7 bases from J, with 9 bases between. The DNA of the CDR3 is TGTGCCAGCAGTTTACGCAGTGGGAATGAGCAGTTCTTC. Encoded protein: CASSLRSGNEQFF.

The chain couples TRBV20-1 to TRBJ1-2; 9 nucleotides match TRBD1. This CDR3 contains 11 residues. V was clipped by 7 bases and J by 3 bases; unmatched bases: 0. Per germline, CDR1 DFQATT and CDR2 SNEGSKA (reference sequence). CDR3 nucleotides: TGCAGTGGGACAGGGGACTATGGCTACACCTTC. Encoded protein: CSGTGDYGYTF.

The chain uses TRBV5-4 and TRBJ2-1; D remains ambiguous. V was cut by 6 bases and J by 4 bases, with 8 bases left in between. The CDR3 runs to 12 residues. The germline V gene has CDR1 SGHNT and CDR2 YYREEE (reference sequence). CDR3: CASNQLYNEQFF. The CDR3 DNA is TGTGCCAGCAACCAACTTTACAATGAGCAGTTCTTC.

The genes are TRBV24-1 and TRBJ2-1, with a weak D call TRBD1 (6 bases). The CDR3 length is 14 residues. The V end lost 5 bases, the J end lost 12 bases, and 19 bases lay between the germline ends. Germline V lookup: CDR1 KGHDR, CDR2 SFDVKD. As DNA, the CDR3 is TGTGCCACCAGTGGCCGAGAAGCAGGGGCAGGGCAGTTCTTC. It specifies CATSGREAGAGQFF.

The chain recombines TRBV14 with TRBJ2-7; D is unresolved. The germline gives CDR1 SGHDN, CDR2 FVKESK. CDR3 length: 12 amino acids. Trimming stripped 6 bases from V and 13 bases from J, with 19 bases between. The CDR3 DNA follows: TGTGCCAGCAGTATAATGGCCGGCAATGTCTACTTC. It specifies CASSIMAGNVYF.

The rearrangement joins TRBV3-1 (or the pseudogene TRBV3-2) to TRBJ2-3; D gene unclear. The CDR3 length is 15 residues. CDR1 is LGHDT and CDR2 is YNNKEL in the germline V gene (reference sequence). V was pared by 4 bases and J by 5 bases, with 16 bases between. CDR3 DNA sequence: TGTGCCAGCAGCCCCTCCAGGACGCCTAAAGATACGCAGTATTTT. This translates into CASSPSRTPKDTQYF.

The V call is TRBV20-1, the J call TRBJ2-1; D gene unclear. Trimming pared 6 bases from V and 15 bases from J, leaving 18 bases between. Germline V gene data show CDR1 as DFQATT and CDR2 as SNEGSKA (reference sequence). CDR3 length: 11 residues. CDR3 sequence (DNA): TGCAGTGCCTCCGCCGGGCAGATTTCGTTCTTC. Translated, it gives CSASAGQISFF.

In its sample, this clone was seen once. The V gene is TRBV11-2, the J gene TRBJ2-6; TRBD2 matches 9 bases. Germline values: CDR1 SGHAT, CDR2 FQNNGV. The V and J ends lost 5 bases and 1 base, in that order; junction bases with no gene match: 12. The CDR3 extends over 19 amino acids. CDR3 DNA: TGTGCCAGCAGCCGCCGTGAGCGGGGGGAATTATCTGGGGCCAACGTCCTGACTTTC. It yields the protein CASSRRERGELSGANVLTF.

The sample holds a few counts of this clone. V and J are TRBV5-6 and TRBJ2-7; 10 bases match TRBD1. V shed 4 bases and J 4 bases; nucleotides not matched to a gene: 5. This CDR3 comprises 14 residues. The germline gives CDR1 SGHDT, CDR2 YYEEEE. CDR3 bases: TGTGCCAGCAGCAGGGGACAGGGGATTTACGAGCAGTACGTC. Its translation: CASSRGQGIYEQYV.

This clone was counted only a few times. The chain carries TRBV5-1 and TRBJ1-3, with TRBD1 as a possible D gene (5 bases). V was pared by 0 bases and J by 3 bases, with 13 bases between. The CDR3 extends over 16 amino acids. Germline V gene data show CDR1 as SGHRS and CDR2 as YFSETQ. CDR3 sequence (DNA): TGCGCCAGCAGCTTGGTGCCGGGGGTACGTGGAAACACCATATATTTT. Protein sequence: CASSLVPGVRGNTIYF.

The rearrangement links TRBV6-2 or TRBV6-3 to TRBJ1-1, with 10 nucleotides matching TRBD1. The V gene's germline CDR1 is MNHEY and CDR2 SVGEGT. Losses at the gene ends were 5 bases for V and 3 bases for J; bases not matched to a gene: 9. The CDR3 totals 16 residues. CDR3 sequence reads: CASSRPGTGADTEAFF. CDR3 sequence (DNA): TGTGCCAGCAGTCGTCCCGGGACAGGGGCAGACACTGAAGCTTTCTTT.

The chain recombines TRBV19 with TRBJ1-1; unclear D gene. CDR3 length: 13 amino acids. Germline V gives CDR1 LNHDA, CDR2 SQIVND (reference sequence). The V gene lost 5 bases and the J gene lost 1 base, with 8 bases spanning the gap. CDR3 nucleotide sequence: TGTGCCAGTAGTCCCCGGCCGAACACTGAAGCTTTCTTT. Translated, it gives CASSPRPNTEAFF.

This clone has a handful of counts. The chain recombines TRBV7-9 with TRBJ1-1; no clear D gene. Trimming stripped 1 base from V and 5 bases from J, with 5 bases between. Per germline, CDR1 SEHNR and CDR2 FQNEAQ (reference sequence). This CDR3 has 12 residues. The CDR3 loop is CASSLDITEAFF. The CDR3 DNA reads TGTGCCAGCAGCTTAGACATAACTGAAGCTTTCTTT.

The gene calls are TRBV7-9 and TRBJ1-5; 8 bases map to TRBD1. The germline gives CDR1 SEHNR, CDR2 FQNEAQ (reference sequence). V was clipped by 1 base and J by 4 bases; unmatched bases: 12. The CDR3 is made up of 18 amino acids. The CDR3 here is CASSLGTGFLGSNQPQHF. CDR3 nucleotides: TGTGCCAGCAGCTTAGGGACAGGGTTTCTGGGCTCGAATCAGCCCCAGCATTTT.